At least ten counts were recorded for the clone carrying this TCR beta chain. The target antigen is unknown. The CDR3 runs 14 residues. Germline CDR1 reads KGHDR; CDR2 reads SFDVKD. Trimming removed 3 bases from V and 0 bases from J, with 5 bases in between. The TCR beta profiling, which covered VDJ combination and CDR3 sequence, was carried out using genomic DNA as the template. Using its own MiXCR run on the reads, TCRdb lists one record per CDR3 protein. The sample yields more than 150,000 distinct CDR3 sequences, around 50% seen once. The entry originates in a study of CD8+CD57+ T cells in acquired aplastic anemia. The study, taken as a whole, reports: Patients shared twenty-nine CD8+ CDR3 sequences with controls.

The sequenced patients had an expansion of CD8+CD57+ cells seen by flow cytometry. In all patients, the disease was severe acquired aplastic anemia. V usage is TRBV24-1 and J usage is TRBJ1-5; D ambiguous. The receptor was derived from a human donor with aplastic anemia. Sequenced material: sorted CD4+, CD8+, or CD8+CD57+ T cells (not recorded which) from PBMCs. The CDR3 DNA follows: TGTGCCACCAGTGATGATTATAGCAATCAGCCCCAGCATTTT. It is translated as CATSDDYSNQPQHF.